One sample yielded the 17 T cell receptor beta chains listed below, sequenced in a study of T cell repertoires in ileal Crohn's disease. Sequencing used immunoSEQ multiplex PCR; TCRdb keeps in-frame clones, though not all of them. The table records roughly 13,000 clones, approximately 80% of them present only once. The time point here: neoterminal ileum biopsy at postoperative endoscopy, about 6 months after surgery. Sequenced input: ileal tissue. These receptors all stem from an adult with Crohn's disease.

The chain joins TRBV9 to TRBJ2-3; a weak D match, TRBD2 (7 bases). The V end was cut by 3 bases, the J end by 3 bases, with 14 bases between. Germline V lookup: CDR1 SGDLS, CDR2 YYNGEE. The CDR3 extends over 15 amino acids. CDR3 in DNA: TGTGCCAGCAGCGGGGAGGGGGGTGGAACAGATACGCAGTATTTT. Translation: CASSGEGGGTDTQYF.

The V call is TRBV12-5, the J call TRBJ2-2, with 11 bases that match TRBD2. Unmatched junction bases numbered 13, after V lost 6 bases and J lost 4 bases. Germline CDR1 LGHNT, CDR2 FRNRAP. This CDR3 has 18 residues. Written as DNA, the CDR3 is TGTGCTAGTGGATTGACCGCTCCTAGCGGGAGGTTCACCGGGGAGCTGTTTTTT. Its translation: CASGLTAPSGRFTGELFF.

This chain connects TRBV4-2 to TRBJ2-5; D possibly corresponds to TRBD2 (7 bases). The last part of the DNA fits TRBJ2-7 better; the J call may be wrong. Per germline, CDR1 LGHNA and CDR2 YNFKEQ. This CDR3 is built from 16 residues. In DNA form, the CDR3 reads TGTGCCAGCAGCCTAAGGGGGGGCCAGGACTCCTACGAGCAGTACTTC. Protein product: CASSLRGGQDSYEQYF.

This rearrangement joins TRBV5-6 to TRBJ2-3; TRBD2 aligns across 8 bases. The CDR3 sequence is 19 residues long. V shed 3 bases and J 2 bases; nucleotides not matched to a gene: 17. In germline, CDR1 is SGHDT, CDR2 YYEEEE. The CDR3 is CASSSPAGLASGPTDTQYF. Written as DNA, the CDR3 is TGTGCCAGCAGCTCCCCCGCGGGGTTGGCTAGCGGGCCCACAGATACGCAGTATTTT.

The rearrangement uses TRBV2 and TRBJ2-3; TRBD2 agrees at 13 bases. The junction had 15 bases not matched to a gene; V was cut back by 8 bases and J by 4 bases. This CDR3 is built from 18 residues. In germline, CDR1 is SNHLY, CDR2 FYNNEI. The chain's CDR3 is CASSLGQLAGGNADTQYF. For the CDR3, the DNA is TGTGCCAGCTCCTTAGGCCAACTAGCGGGAGGGAACGCAGATACGCAGTATTTT.

The rearrangement joins TRBV28 to TRBJ2-7; TRBD1 matches 10 bases. From germline, CDR1 is MDHEN and CDR2 SYDVKM. V shed 6 bases and J 4 bases; nucleotides not matched to a gene: 3. The CDR3 runs 13 residues. The CDR3 spells CASSLGQGYEQYF. Here the CDR3 DNA reads TGTGCCAGCAGCCTGGGACAGGGGTACGAGCAGTACTTC.

This chain connects TRBV30 to TRBJ2-7, with 8 positions matching TRBD2. Germline CDR1 is GTSNPN and CDR2 is SVGIG (reference sequence). J gave up 4 bases and V 4 bases, and 9 bases lay outside the gene matches. The CDR3 loop spans 14 amino acids. CDR3: CAWTPGGSAYEQYF. The DNA of the CDR3 is TGTGCCTGGACGCCGGGGGGGAGTGCTTACGAGCAGTACTTC.

The chain has TRBV7-2 and TRBJ2-3; a possible D gene is TRBD2 (5 bases). The V end was cut by 5 bases, the J end by 4 bases, with 16 bases between. CDR1 is SGHTA, CDR2 FQGNSA, per germline. The CDR3 is 15 amino acids. The DNA of the CDR3 is TGTGCCAGCAGCCCCTCCTTCGGGGTGGCAGATACGCAGTATTTT. This codes for CASSPSFGVADTQYF.

Note on this clone: Compared with germline, one end of the junction differs, possibly owing to a read error. The V call is TRBV7-7, the J call TRBJ2-1; D possibly corresponds to TRBD2 (5 bases). The length of the CDR3 is 16 residues. Per germline, CDR1 SSHAT and CDR2 FNYEAQ (reference sequence). Here the CDR3 reads CASSLTADGTYNEQFF. The CDR3 nucleotides are TGTGCTAGCAGCTTAACTGCCGACGGGACCTACAATGAGCAGTTCTTC.

This clone turned up a few times. The chain combines TRBV2 with TRBJ2-7; 9 nucleotides match TRBD1. Germline V lookup: CDR1 SNHLY, CDR2 FYNNEI. CDR3 size: 12 residues. With 8 bases clipped from V and 2 bases from J, the junction kept 1 base outside the gene matches. In nucleotides, the CDR3 is TGTGCCAGCGGGACAGGGACCTACGAGCAGTACTTC. Amino acid sequence: CASGTGTYEQYF.

The genes are TRBV7-2 and TRBJ1-5; 7 positions agree with TRBD1. This CDR3 has 17 residues. J was trimmed by 1 base and V by 2 bases; bases with no gene match: 8. CDR1 is SGHTA, CDR2 FQGNSA, per germline. CDR3 in DNA: TGTGCCAGCAGCTTACGAGGGGGCGGCATCAGCAATCAGCCCCAGCATTTT. Translating gives CASSLRGGGISNQPQHF.

V usage is TRBV7-2 and J usage is TRBJ1-5; D possibly corresponds to TRBD1 (6 bases). The CDR3 is made up of 16 amino acids. Trimming left V 4 bases short and J 2 bases short, with 15 bases between. In germline, CDR1 is SGHTA, CDR2 FQGNSA. The CDR3: CASSSQGRGGNQPQHF. The CDR3 DNA reads TGTGCCAGCAGCTCCCAGGGGAGGGGAGGCAATCAGCCCCAGCATTTT.

The V call is TRBV5-4, the J call TRBJ1-3; TRBD1 matches 8 bases. The CDR3 has 16 amino acids. After removal of 4 bases from V and 0 bases from J, the junction contained 6 bases not matched to a gene. Germline V lookup: CDR1 SGHNT, CDR2 YYREEE (reference sequence). The CDR3, as DNA: TGTGCCAGCAGCCGGGACAGGTGGAGCTCTGGAAACACCATATATTTT. Amino acids: CASSRDRWSSGNTIYF.

The CDR3 is CASNSNRGYEAFF. In DNA form, the CDR3 reads TGTGCCAGCAACTCCAACAGGGGATATGAAGCTTTCTTT. The chain couples TRBV6-5 to TRBJ1-1; 7 bases align to TRBD1. Germline V CDR1 and CDR2: MNHEY, SVGAGI. J was trimmed by 7 bases and V by 7 bases; bases with no gene match: 9. The CDR3 sequence is 13 residues long.

The CDR3 nucleotides are TGCGCCAGCAGCTACTCCGGGACAAGGGATGAAAAACTGTTTTTT. Translating gives CASSYSGTRDEKLFF. The chain carries TRBV5-1 and TRBJ1-4; a possible D gene is TRBD1 (6 bases). The V gene lost 3 bases and the J gene lost 6 bases, with 15 bases spanning the gap. Germline V lookup: CDR1 SGHRS, CDR2 YFSETQ. This CDR3 comprises 15 residues.

There are a few counts of this clone. In DNA, the CDR3 is TGTGCCAGCAGTCGTATAGCGGGAGGGTTCAATGAGCAGTTCTTC. Translating it yields CASSRIAGGFNEQFF. This chain joins TRBV28 and TRBJ2-1, with TRBD2 matching 11 bases. The ends lost 5 bases at V and 6 bases at J; junction bases unmatched: 6. The germline gives CDR1 MDHEN, CDR2 SYDVKM. This CDR3 is 15 amino acids long.

The chain couples TRBV2 to TRBJ2-7; 10 bases are shared with TRBD1. Losses at the gene ends were 9 bases for V and 4 bases for J; bases not matched to a gene: 9. Germline V lookup: CDR1 SNHLY, CDR2 FYNNEI. The length of the CDR3 is 14 residues. CDR3 sequence: CASRPGTGAYEQYF. CDR3 nucleotide sequence: TGTGCCAGTCGACCCGGGACAGGGGCTTACGAGCAGTACTTC.